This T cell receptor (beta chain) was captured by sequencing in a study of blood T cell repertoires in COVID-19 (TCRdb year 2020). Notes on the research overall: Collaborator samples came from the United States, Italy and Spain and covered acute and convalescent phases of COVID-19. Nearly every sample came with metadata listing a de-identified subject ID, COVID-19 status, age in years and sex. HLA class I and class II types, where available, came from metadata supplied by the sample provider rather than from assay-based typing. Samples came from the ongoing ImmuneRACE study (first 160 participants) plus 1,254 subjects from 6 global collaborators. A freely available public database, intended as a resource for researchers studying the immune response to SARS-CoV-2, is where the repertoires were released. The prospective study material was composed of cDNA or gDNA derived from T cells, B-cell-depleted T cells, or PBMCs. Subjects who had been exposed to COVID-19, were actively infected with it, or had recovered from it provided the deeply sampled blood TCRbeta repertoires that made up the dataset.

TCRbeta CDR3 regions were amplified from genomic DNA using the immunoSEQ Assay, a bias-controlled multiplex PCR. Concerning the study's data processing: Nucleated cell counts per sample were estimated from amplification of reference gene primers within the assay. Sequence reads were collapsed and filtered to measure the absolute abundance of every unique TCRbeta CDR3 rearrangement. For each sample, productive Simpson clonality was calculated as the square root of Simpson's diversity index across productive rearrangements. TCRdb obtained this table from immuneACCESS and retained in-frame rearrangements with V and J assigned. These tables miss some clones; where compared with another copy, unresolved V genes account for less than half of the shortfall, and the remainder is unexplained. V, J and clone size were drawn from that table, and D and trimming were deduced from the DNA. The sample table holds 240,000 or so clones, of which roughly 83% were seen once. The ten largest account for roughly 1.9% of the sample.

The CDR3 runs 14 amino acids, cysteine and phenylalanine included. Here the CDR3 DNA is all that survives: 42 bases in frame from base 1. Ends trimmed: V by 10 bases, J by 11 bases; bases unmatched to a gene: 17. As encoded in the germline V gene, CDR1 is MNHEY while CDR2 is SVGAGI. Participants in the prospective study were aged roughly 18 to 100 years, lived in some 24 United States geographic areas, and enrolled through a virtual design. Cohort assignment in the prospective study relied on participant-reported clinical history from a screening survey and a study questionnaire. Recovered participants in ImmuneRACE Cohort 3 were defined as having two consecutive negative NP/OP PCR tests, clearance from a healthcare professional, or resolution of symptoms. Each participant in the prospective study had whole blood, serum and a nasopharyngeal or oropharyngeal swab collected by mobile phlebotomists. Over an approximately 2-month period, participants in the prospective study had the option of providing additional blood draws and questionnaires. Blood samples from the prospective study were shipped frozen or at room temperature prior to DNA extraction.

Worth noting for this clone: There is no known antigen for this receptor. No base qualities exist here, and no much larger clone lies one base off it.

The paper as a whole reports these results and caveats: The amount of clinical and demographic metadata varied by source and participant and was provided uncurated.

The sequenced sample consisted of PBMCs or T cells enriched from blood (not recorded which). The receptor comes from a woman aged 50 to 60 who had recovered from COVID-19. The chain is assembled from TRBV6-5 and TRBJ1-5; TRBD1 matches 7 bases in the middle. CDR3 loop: CAISGTVPTGSQHF. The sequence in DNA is TGTGCCATCTCCGGGACAGTCCCTACGGGCTCCCAGCATTTT.